This is a list of T cell receptor beta chains from one sample in a study of shared clonotypes between healthy human individuals. Clones were sequenced by immunoSEQ multiplex PCR, and TCRdb holds only the in-frame ones, with some missing. The table has a few hundred thousand clones, 70% to 85% seen once. Specimen: PBMCs. These receptor sequences come from a woman aged 40 to 50 in good health. Some clones in this sample may be carry-over from other donors' samples. The CDR3 runs from the conserved cysteine through the conserved F or W. The order of the fields is J gene, D gene, V gene, clone size, CDR3 DNA, CDR3 protein. A D gene is named only where the DNA matches it firmly. Clone size, where shown, is once, few, many, or a class for clones that have expanded.

>TRBJ2-7|.|TRBV5-3|.
TGTGCCAGAAGCCCCGGGACTGTATCCTACGAGCAGTACTTC
CARSPGTVSYEQYF
>TRBJ2-1|TRBD1|TRBV29-1|.
TGCAGCGGGAGGGACAGGGGGTGGAATGAGCAGTTCTTC
CSGRDRGWNEQFF
>TRBJ2-3|.|TRBV28|.
TGTGCCAGCAGTCCCAGGAGGGGAGATACGCAGTATTTT
CASSPRRGDTQYF
>TRBJ2-7|TRBD2|TRBV5-1|.
TGCGCCAGCAGCTTAGCGTCGGGACTAGCGGAAGGGGGCGAGCAGTACTTC
CASSLASGLAEGGEQYF
>TRBJ1-3|.|TRBV7-9|.
TGTGCCAGCAGTTCACAGGGCGGCGAAGGAAACACCATATATTTT
CASSSQGGEGNTIYF
>TRBJ2-1|.|TRBV29-1|.
TGCAGCGTTGAAGAGGTCGGGAGTTCCTACAATGAGCAGTTCTTC
CSVEEVGSSYNEQFF
>TRBJ1-2|TRBD1|TRBV18|.
TGTGCCAGCTCACCCGGACAGGGAAGAGGCTACACCTTC
CASSPGQGRGYTF
>TRBJ2-4|.|TRBV11-2|once
TGTGCCAGCAGCTTAGAAACCGCCCGGGGAGGTTACATTCAGTACTTC
CASSLETARGGYIQYF
>TRBJ2-1|.|TRBV4-3|.
TGCGCCAGCAGCCAAGAATGGCGGCAGGCTTACAATGAGCAGTTCTTC
CASSQEWRQAYNEQFF
>TRBJ1-2|.|TRBV5-4|.
TGTGCCAGCAGCTTGGTGGGGGGGCCTAGGAACTATGGCTACACCTTC
CASSLVGGPRNYGYTF
>TRBJ1-4|TRBD1|TRBV2|.
TGTGCCAGCAGACACAGGGGATTGGGTGAAAAACTGTTTTTT
CASRHRGLGEKLFF
>TRBJ2-2|TRBD2|TRBV27|.
TGTGCCAGCAAGTTTTCAGCGGGAGCAATAGGCGGGGAGCTGTTTTTT
CASKFSAGAIGGELFF
>TRBJ2-5|.|TRBV5-1|.
TGCGCCAGCAGCCCTCAGGGAAGATTTGAGACCCAGTACTTC
CASSPQGRFETQYF
>TRBJ2-5|TRBD2|TRBV6-6|.
TGTGCCAGCAGTTACTCTACTAGCGGGGGGCCAGGGACCCAGTACTTC
CASSYSTSGGPGTQYF
>TRBJ2-1|.|TRBV5-1|.
TGCGCCAGCAGCTTGGGGCAGGGGCAGCACAATGAGCAGTTCTTC
CASSLGQGQHNEQFF
>TRBJ2-5|.|TRBV29-1|.
TGCAGCGTCCAAGGGGGGACAGAAGAGACCCAGTACTTC
CSVQGGTEETQYF
>TRBJ2-3|TRBD1|TRBV25-1|once
TGTGCCAGCAGTAACCCGACAGGGGGTTTTGGGGATACGCAGTATTTT
CASSNPTGGFGDTQYF
>TRBJ2-5|TRBD2|TRBV10-3|few
TGTGCCATCAGTGATGGACTAGCGGGACGCGAGACCCAGTACTTC
CAISDGLAGRETQYF
>TRBJ2-1|.|TRBV5-1|.
TGCGCCAGCAGCTTACCGGACACATCCCAGTGGAATGAGCAGTTCTTC
CASSLPDTSQWNEQFF
>TRBJ1-1|.|TRBV4-3|.
TGCGCCAGCAGCCAAGTAGTGGGCCCGAACACTGAAGCTTTCTTT
CASSQVVGPNTEAFF
>TRBJ1-2|.|TRBV5-6|.
TGTGCCAGCAGCTTGGTAAGGGCGGGCAACTATGGCTACACCTTC
CASSLVRAGNYGYTF
>TRBJ2-7|.|TRBV19|.
TGTGCCAGTAAAGGACGGGCTGGCTTCGAGCAGTACTTC
CASKGRAGFEQYF
>TRBJ2-7|.|TRBV7-9|.
TGTGCCAGCAGTTTAAACGGCCAGGGCTTGGAGCAGTACTTC
CASSLNGQGLEQYF
>TRBJ2-5|TRBD2|TRBV4-1|.
TGCGCCAGCAGCCAAGATTGGACTAGCGGGAGCCAAGAGACCCAGTACTTC
CASSQDWTSGSQETQYF
>TRBJ2-7|.|TRBV28|many
TGTGCCAGCAGTTTTATATTCCCCGGGCGGCCCCGCTCCTACGAGCAGTACTTC
CASSFIFPGRPRSYEQYF
>TRBJ2-5|TRBD2|TRBV19|.
TGTGCCAGTAGTAGTGGGGGGGTTGTGGGCCAAGAGACCAAGTACTTC
CASSSGGVVGQETKYF
>TRBJ2-1|TRBD2|TRBV19|few
TGTGCCAGTAGTATCCCGGGACTAGCGGAGGAGCAGTTCTTC
CASSIPGLAEEQFF
>TRBJ2-2|.|TRBV27|.
TGTGCCAGCAGTTTATCGCTGACCCTGAACACCGGGGAGCTGTTTTTT
CASSLSLTLNTGELFF
>TRBJ2-1|.|TRBV4-2|.
TGTGCCAGCAGCCAAGAAGGGACTGTACATTTAGAGCAGTTCTTC
CASSQEGTVHLEQFF
>TRBJ1-2|.|TRBV7-8|few
TGTGCCAGCAGCACATACTATGGCTACACCTTC
CASSTYYGYTF
>TRBJ1-2|.|TRBV20-1|few
TGCAGTGCTATGGGATTTTTTGGCTACACCTTC
CSAMGFFGYTF
>TRBJ2-2|TRBD2|TRBV6-1|.
TGTGCCAGCAGTGAACGGGGGGGCCGGGAGCTGTTTTTT
CASSERGGRELFF
>TRBJ2-7|.|TRBV27|.
TGTGCCAGCAGTTTAGAATTCGGGGGCGGTTACGAGCAGTACTTC
CASSLEFGGGYEQYF
>TRBJ1-2|TRBD1|TRBV4-1|once
TGCGCCAGCAGCCAAGGACAGGGGGTTAACTATGGCTACACCTTC
CASSQGQGVNYGYTF
>TRBJ2-7|TRBD2|TRBV2|.
TGTGCCAGCAGGAATCCAGCGGGAGGGCCCTCGGCATACGAGCAGTACTTC
CASRNPAGGPSAYEQYF
>TRBJ2-2|TRBD2|TRBV11-2|.
TGTGCCAGCAGCTTTCGACTAGCGGGAGTCAGAACCGGGGAGCTGTTTTTT
CASSFRLAGVRTGELFF
>TRBJ1-2|.|TRBV28|.
TGTGCCAGCAGTTCCGGGGTAGCTTCCTATGGCTACACCTTC
CASSSGVASYGYTF
>TRBJ2-2|TRBD1|TRBV11-1|.
TGTGCCAGCAGCCCGGACAGGGGGCGCGACACCGGGGAGCTGTTTTTT
CASSPDRGRDTGELFF
>TRBJ1-5|.|TRBV6-6|.
TGTGCCAGCAGTTACTCCGGGGAGAGCAATCAGCCCCAGCATTTT
CASSYSGESNQPQHF
>TRBJ2-7|TRBD2|TRBV27|.
TGTGCCAGCAGTTTATTACCACTAGCGGGGAACGAGCAGTACTTC
CASSLLPLAGNEQYF
>TRBJ1-1|.|TRBV2|.
TGTGCCAGCAGTGACCCGACCCGGGGCCCAGAAGCTTTCTTT
CASSDPTRGPEAFF
>TRBJ2-2|TRBD2|TRBV28|once
TGTGCCAGCAGCCAAATCGGGGGTGGGACTAGCGGGAGAACGGGCACCGGGGAGCTGTTTTTT
CASSQIGGGTSGRTGTGELFF
>TRBJ2-5|.|TRBV5-1|.
TGCGCCAGCAGCTTATCAGCCCAACAAGAGACCCAGTACTTC
CASSLSAQQETQYF
>TRBJ1-2|.|TRBV5-1|once
TGCGCCAGCAGCTTGGGCCAGGTAGAGGGTGGCTACACCTTC
CASSLGQVEGGYTF
>TRBJ2-3|.|TRBV6-5|.
TGTGCCAGCAGTTACAGGAGAAGCACAGATACACAGTATTTT
CASSYRRSTDTQYF
>TRBJ1-1|TRBD1|TRBV27|.
TGTGCCAGCAGTCCATGGGACAGGCGAAACACTGAAGCTTTCTTT
CASSPWDRRNTEAFF
>TRBJ2-3|TRBD2|TRBV6-4|.
TGTGCCAGCAGTGACGTGGCGGGAGGGTCCACAGATACGCAGTATTTT
CASSDVAGGSTDTQYF
>TRBJ2-3|TRBD2|TRBV30|.
TGTGCCTGGAGTTCCGGGACTAGCGGGAGGGGACTGGCAGATACGCAGTATTTT
CAWSSGTSGRGLADTQYF
>TRBJ2-1|.|TRBV28|.
TGTGCCAGCAGTTTAGTGGGCGGGCACAATGAGCAGTTCTTC
CASSLVGGHNEQFF
>TRBJ2-1|.|TRBV10-2|few
TGCGCCAGCAGTGATCGGGGGGCTCGCAATGAGCAGTTCTTC
CASSDRGARNEQFF
>TRBJ1-2|.|TRBV6-1|.
TGTGCCAGCAGTAACAGGGTGTTGCCCTATGGCTACACCTTC
CASSNRVLPYGYTF
>TRBJ2-5|.|TRBV10-3|.
TGTGCCATCAGTGTCCGGGACACCGAAGAGACCCAGTACTTC
CAISVRDTEETQYF